This passage covers 18 T cell receptor beta chains from one sample sequenced in a study of blood T cell repertoires in COVID-19. The repertoire was sequenced with immunoSEQ multiplex PCR; TCRdb's copy has only in-frame clones and lacks some. In the table there are a few hundred thousand clones, more than 75% of which are singletons. Material: PBMCs or T cells enriched from blood (not recorded which). The receptors stem from a woman under 30 who had recovered from COVID-19.

The genes are TRBV5-1 and TRBJ1-1, with TRBD1 matching over 8 bases. The CDR3 covers 15 residues. V lost 4 bases, J lost 4 bases, and 9 bases stayed unmatched. Germline CDR1 and CDR2: SGHRS and YFSETQ. DNA of the CDR3: TGCGCCAGCAGCCAGACAGGGGAGGGGTTCACTGAAGCTTTCTTT. It encodes CASSQTGEGFTEAFF.

This clone was seen only once. The chain recombines TRBV2 with TRBJ1-2; 7 bases match TRBD1. Germline trimming cut 6 bases from V and 3 bases from J; bases unmatched to any gene: 10. Germline lookup yields CDR1 SNHLY and CDR2 FYNNEI. CDR3 length: 15 amino acids. CDR3 bases: TGTGCCAGCAGGTCCTTATTTCAGGGGGACTATGGCTACACCTTC. This gives the protein CASRSLFQGDYGYTF.

The chain joins TRBV10-2 to TRBJ2-2; 9 positions agree with TRBD2. The V segment lost 0 bases and the J segment 7 bases; nucleotides outside the gene matches: 9. CDR3 length: 17 amino acids. Germline V gives CDR1 WSHSY, CDR2 SAAADI. This CDR3 is CASSESIGGRAGGELFF. The CDR3 region has the DNA TGCGCCAGCAGTGAGTCGATTGGCGGGAGGGCTGGCGGGGAGCTGTTTTTT.

The chain employs TRBV6-5 and TRBJ2-5; D call uncertain. Trimming stripped 4 bases from V and 5 bases from J, with 14 bases between. Looked up from germline, CDR1 is MNHEY and CDR2 is SVGAGI. CDR3 length: 14 amino acids. The DNA for the CDR3 is TGTGCCAGCAGTTCCTGGTACCCACGGGAGACCCAGTACTTC. It encodes CASSSWYPRETQYF.

The chain carries TRBV19 and TRBJ1-5; 11 nucleotides align to TRBD1. The CDR3 length is 15 residues. After removal of 7 bases from V and 5 bases from J, the junction contained 7 bases not matched to a gene. Germline lookup yields CDR1 LNHDA and CDR2 SQIVND (reference sequence). In DNA form, the CDR3 reads TGTGCCAGTACCCGGACAGGGGGCGCAGATCAGCCCCAGCATTTT. Translation: CASTRTGGADQPQHF. The full variable domain, with the rest looked up from reference TRBV19 and TRBJ1-5, is DGGITQSPKYLFRKEGQNVTLSCEQNLNHDAMYWYRQDPGQGLRLIYYSQIVNDFQKGDIAEGYSVSREKKESFPLTVTSAQKNPTAFYLCASTRTGGADQPQHFGDGTRLSIL.

The chain is built from TRBV6-5 and TRBJ1-3, with 7 bases that match TRBD1. The CDR3 length is 14 residues. Germline loops: CDR1 MNHEY, CDR2 SVGAGI. The V and J ends lost 6 bases and 3 bases, in that order; junction bases with no gene match: 5. The CDR3 reads CASSRDRVGNTIYF. CDR3 sequence (DNA): TGTGCCAGCAGCCGCGACAGGGTTGGAAACACCATATATTTT.

The chain is built from TRBV6-5 and TRBJ1-5, with 10 bases fitting TRBD1. After removal of 7 bases from V and 9 bases from J, the junction contained 12 bases not matched to a gene. This CDR3 region has 15 residues. CDR1 and CDR2 from the germline V gene are MNHEY and SVGAGI. This chain's CDR3 is CASTLQTGGKGPQHF. The CDR3 region has the DNA TGTGCCAGCACCCTCCAGACAGGGGGCAAGGGGCCCCAGCATTTT.

This clone showed up just a few times. The chain combines TRBV24-1 with TRBJ2-7; 9 bases agree with TRBD1. V lost 6 bases and J lost 3; bases outside the gene matches: 5. Germline assignment: CDR1 KGHDR and CDR2 SFDVKD. This CDR3 comprises 14 residues. The DNA for the CDR3 is TGTGCCACCAGTAGGGGACAGGGAGTCTACGAGCAGTACTTC. Its translation: CATSRGQGVYEQYF.

This clone was picked up one time. The chain couples TRBV28 to TRBJ2-3; no firm D call. Germline V gene lookup returns CDR1 MDHEN and CDR2 SYDVKM. This CDR3 is 12 amino acids long. V was pared by 3 bases and J by 3 bases, with 4 bases between. The CDR3 loop is CASSFRTDTQYF. CDR3 nucleotide sequence: TGTGCCAGCAGTTTCAGGACAGATACGCAGTATTTT.

The chain carries TRBV29-1 and TRBJ1-1, with 7 bases identical to TRBD1. The CDR3 contains 13 residues. V was clipped by 6 bases and J by 4 bases; unmatched bases: 8. The V gene's germline CDR1 is SQVTM and CDR2 ANQGSEA. This CDR3 reads CSVIIRGSTEAFF. The CDR3 DNA reads as TGCAGCGTCATAATCAGGGGGAGCACTGAAGCTTTCTTT.

V usage is TRBV19 and J usage is TRBJ1-4; 10 bases are shared with TRBD1. The V segment lost 7 bases and the J segment 8 bases; nucleotides outside the gene matches: 10. The CDR3 extends over 15 amino acids. CDR1 is LNHDA and CDR2 is SQIVND in the germline V gene (reference sequence). CDR3 loop: CASTKAGQGNEKLFF. CDR3 coding DNA: TGTGCCAGTACCAAAGCGGGACAGGGGAACGAAAAACTGTTTTTT.

This chain links TRBV10-3 with TRBJ1-1; 8 bases fit TRBD1. CDR1 ENHRY and CDR2 SYGVKD come from the germline V gene. Germline trimming cut 3 bases from V and 3 bases from J; bases unmatched to any gene: 3. This CDR3 region has 14 residues. CDR3 in amino acids: CAISDGQGDTEAFF. The CDR3 DNA follows: TGTGCCATCAGTGACGGACAGGGAGACACTGAAGCTTTCTTT.

This chain links TRBV7-3 with TRBJ2-5, with TRBD2 matching over 9 bases. The J segment lost 2 bases and the V segment lost 2 bases, leaving 3 bases of the junction unmatched. The CDR3 runs to 15 residues. The germline gives CDR1 SGHTA, CDR2 FQGTGA. The DNA of the CDR3 is TGTGCCAGCAGCTTAGGCGGGGGGGCACAAGAGACCCAGTACTTC. Translation: CASSLGGGAQETQYF.

The V gene is TRBV12-5, the J gene TRBJ2-1; the D gene is possibly TRBD1 (5 bases). V dropped 3 bases and J dropped 0 bases, with 12 bases sitting between them. The CDR3 is 16 amino acids. CDR1 is LGHNT and CDR2 is FRNRAP in the germline V gene. The CDR3 loop is CASGFRRQHSYNEQFF. The CDR3 DNA reads TGTGCTAGTGGTTTTCGGCGACAGCACTCCTACAATGAGCAGTTCTTC. Full variable domain (outside the CDR3, taken from reference TRBV12-5 and TRBJ2-1): DARVTQTPRHKVTEMGQEVTMRCQPILGHNTVFWYRQTMMQGLELLAYFRNRAPLDDSGMPKDRFSAEMPDATLATLKIQPSEPRDSAVYFCASGFRRQHSYNEQFFGPGTRLTVL.

The rearrangement uses TRBV9 and TRBJ1-5, with no clear D. The V end was cut by 0 bases, the J end by 2 bases, with 12 bases between. CDR1 and CDR2 from the germline V gene are SGDLS and YYNGEE. The CDR3 length is 16 residues. As DNA, the CDR3 is TGTGCCAGCAGCGTAGAGGACCTCGGGGGCAATCAGCCCCAGCATTTT. As protein: CASSVEDLGGNQPQHF.

V usage is TRBV18 and J usage is TRBJ2-7; 8 nucleotides align to TRBD1. The CDR3 length is 15 residues. Germline V lookup: CDR1 KGHSH, CDR2 LQKENI. Trimming took 3 bases from V and 2 from J; bases not matched to a gene: 6. In DNA, the CDR3 is TGTGCCAGCTCACCGACAGGGGCCATTCCCTACGAGCAGTACTTC. Its translation is CASSPTGAIPYEQYF. Filled out from reference TRBV18 and TRBJ2-7, the complete variable domain reads NAGVMQNPRHLVRRRGQEARLRCSPMKGHSHVYWYRQLPEEGLKFMVYLQKENIIDESGMPKERFSAEFPKEGPSILRIQQVVRGDSAAYFCASSPTGAIPYEQYFGPGTRLTVT.

The V and J genes are TRBV1 and TRBJ2-7; the table gives TRBD2 as D, unverified against the DNA. TRBV1 is marked as a pseudogene. The CDR3 contains 18 residues. The CDR3 nucleotides are TGCACCAGCAGCCAAGATGGACTAGCGGGAGGGCGAAAACTCGAGCAGTACTTC. Encoded protein: CTSSQDGLAGGRKLEQYF.

V gene TRBV4-2 combines with J gene TRBJ2-2; D not resolved. Germline CDR1 reads LGHNA; CDR2 reads YNFKEQ. The CDR3 length is 15 residues. V was shortened by 0 bases and J by 0 bases, with 5 bases between the two germline ends. CDR3 in DNA: TGTGCCAGCAGCCAAGATCCTACGAACACCGGGGAGCTGTTTTTT. Translated, it gives CASSQDPTNTGELFF.